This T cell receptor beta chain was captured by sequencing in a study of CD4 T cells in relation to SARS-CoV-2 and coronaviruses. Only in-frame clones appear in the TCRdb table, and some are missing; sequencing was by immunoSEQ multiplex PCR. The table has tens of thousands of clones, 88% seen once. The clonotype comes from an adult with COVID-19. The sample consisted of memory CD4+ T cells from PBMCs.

The CDR3 region is CASTGVLGREAFF. For the CDR3, the DNA is TGTGCCAGCACCGGAGTGTTGGGGAGGGAAGCTTTCTTT. The chain combines TRBV12-3 or TRBV12-4 with TRBJ1-1; no clear D. This CDR3 comprises 13 residues. V was clipped by 7 bases and J by 8 bases, with 17 bases between them.